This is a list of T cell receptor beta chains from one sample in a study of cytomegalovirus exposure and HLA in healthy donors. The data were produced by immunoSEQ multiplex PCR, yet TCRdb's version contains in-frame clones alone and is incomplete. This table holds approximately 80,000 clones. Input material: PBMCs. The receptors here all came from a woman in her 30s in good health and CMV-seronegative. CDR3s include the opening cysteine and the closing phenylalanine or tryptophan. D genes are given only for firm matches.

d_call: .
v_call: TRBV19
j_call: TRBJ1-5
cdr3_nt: TGTGCCAGTAGTCCGGGCGGGGGCTGGGGCAATCAGCCCCAGCATTTT
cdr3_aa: CASSPGGGWGNQPQHF

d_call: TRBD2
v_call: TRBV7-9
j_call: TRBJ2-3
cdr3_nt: TGTGCCAGCAGCTTCGGACTAGCGGCTAGCACAGATACGCAGTATTTT
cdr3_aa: CASSFGLAASTDTQYF

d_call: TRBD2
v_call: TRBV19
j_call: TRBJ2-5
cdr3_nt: TGTGCCAGTAGTCCTGCTCGGACTAGCGGGAGCTGGGGGACCCAGTACTTC
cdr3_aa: CASSPARTSGSWGTQYF

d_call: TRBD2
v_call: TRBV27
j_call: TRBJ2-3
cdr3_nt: TGTGCCAGCAGTTTACTAGCGGGGGGGAACACAGATACGCAGTATTTT
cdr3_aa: CASSLLAGGNTDTQYF

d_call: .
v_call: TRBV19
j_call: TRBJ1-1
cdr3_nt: TGTGCCAGTAGTGTTTTAGCAACAAGGAACACTGAAGCTTTCTTT
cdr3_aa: CASSVLATRNTEAFF

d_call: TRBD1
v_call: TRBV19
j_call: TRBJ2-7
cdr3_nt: TGTGCCAGCGGGACAGGGGGATCCTACGAGCAGTACTTC
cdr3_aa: CASGTGGSYEQYF

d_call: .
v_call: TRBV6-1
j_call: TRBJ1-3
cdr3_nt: TGTGCCAGCAGTGAAGAGAGTAGCTCTGGAAACACCATATATTTT
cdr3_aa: CASSEESSSGNTIYF

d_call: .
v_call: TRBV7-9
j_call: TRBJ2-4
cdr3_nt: TGTGCCAGCAGTCCAGGGCTTGCGGGACCCAACATTCAGTACTTC
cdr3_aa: CASSPGLAGPNIQYF

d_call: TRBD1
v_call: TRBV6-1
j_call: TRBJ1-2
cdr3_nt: TGTGCCAGCAGTGGGACTACAGGGACAGGTGAATGGGGCTACACCTTC
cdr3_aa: CASSGTTGTGEWGYTF

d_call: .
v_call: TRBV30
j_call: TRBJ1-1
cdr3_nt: TGTGCCTGGAGTGTAGGGGTACCCACCCTAAACACTGAAGCTTTCTTT
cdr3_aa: CAWSVGVPTLNTEAFF

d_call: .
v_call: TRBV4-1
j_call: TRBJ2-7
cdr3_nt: TGCGCCAGCAGCCAAGATTGGGGGGGGCCTTCCTACGAGCAGTACTTC
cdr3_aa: CASSQDWGGPSYEQYF

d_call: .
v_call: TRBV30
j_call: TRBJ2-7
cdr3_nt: TGTGCCGGGAACCTAAAGACGGAGATTGCCTACGAGCAGTACTTC
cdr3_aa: CAGNLKTEIAYEQYF

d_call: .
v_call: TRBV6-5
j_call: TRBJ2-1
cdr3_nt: TGTGCCAGCAGTTACTCGAGTAGCAGACCTGACAATGAGCAGTTCTTC
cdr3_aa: CASSYSSSRPDNEQFF

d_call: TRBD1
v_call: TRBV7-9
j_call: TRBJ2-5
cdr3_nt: TGTGCCAGCAGCTTGACAGGGCCGGAGACCCAGTACTTC
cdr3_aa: CASSLTGPETQYF

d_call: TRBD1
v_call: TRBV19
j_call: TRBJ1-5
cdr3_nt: TGTGCCACCGTAGACAGGGTGGGTCAGCCCCAGCATTTT
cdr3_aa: CATVDRVGQPQHF

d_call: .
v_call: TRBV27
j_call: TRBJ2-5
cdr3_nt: TGTGCCAGCAGTTCAAGCGGTATTGGGGAGACCCAGTACTTC
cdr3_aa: CASSSSGIGETQYF

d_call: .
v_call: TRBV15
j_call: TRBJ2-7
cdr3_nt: TGTGCCACCAGCAGAGGGACACACAGCTCCTACGAGCAGTACTTC
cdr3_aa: CATSRGTHSSYEQYF

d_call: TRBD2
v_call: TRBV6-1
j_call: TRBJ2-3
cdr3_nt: TGTGCCAGCAGTGAGCCCTCTAGCGGGAAAAAGCAGTATTTT
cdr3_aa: CASSEPSSGKKQYF

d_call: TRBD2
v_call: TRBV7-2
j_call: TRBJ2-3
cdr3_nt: TGTGCCAGCAGCTTGAGACTAGCGGGGGGCACAGATACGCAGTATTTT
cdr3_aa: CASSLRLAGGTDTQYF

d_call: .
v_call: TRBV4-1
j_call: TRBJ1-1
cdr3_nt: TGCGCCAGCAGCCAAGAAAACCCCCGGGGAGGGGGAGCTTTCTTT
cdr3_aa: CASSQENPRGGGAFF

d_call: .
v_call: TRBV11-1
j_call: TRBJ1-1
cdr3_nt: TGTGCCAGCAGCTTACAGGCAGAGAACACTGAAGCTTTCTTT
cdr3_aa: CASSLQAENTEAFF

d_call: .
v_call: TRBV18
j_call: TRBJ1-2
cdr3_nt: TGTGCCAGCTCACCACGGGCGGGAGATGGCTATGGCTACACCTTC
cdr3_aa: CASSPRAGDGYGYTF

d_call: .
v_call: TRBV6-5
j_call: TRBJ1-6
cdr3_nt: TGTGCCAGCAGTTCCGGACGGGAATATAATTCACCCCTCCACTTT
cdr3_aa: CASSSGREYNSPLHF

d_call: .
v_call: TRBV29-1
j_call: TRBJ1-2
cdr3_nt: TGCAGCGTTGGGGAGGGGGACTTC
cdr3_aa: CSVGEGDF

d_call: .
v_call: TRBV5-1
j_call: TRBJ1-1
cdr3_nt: TGCGCCAGCAGCTTGGAAAGGTCCTCCCGGGGGGCTTTCTTT
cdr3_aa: CASSLERSSRGAFF

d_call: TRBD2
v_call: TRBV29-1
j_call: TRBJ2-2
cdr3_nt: TGCAGCGTTTACGGCGGGGGGGCAGCTGCCGGGGAGCTGTTTTTT
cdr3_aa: CSVYGGGAAAGELFF

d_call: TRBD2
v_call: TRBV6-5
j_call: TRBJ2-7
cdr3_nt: TGTGCCAGCAGTTACAGGGGGCTAGCGGGAGGCGAGCAGTACTTC
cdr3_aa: CASSYRGLAGGEQYF

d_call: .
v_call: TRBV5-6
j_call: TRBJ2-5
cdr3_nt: TGTGCCAGCAGCTTGCGGGTGGCCGAGGCGAGCTTCCAAGAGACCCAGTACTTC
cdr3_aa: CASSLRVAEASFQETQYF

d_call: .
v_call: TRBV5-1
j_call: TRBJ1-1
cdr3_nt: TGCGCCAGTTCACCTGGCGGGCAGAACACTGAAGCTTTCTTT
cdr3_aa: CASSPGGQNTEAFF

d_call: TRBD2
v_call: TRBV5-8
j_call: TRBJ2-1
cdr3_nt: TGTGCCAGCAGCTTGGGGGAGGGGTACAATGAGCAGTTCTTC
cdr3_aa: CASSLGEGYNEQFF

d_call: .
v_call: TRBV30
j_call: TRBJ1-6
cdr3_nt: TGTGCCTGGAGTGCCCATGGGGGACTTAATTCACCCCTCCACTTT
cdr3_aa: CAWSAHGGLNSPLHF

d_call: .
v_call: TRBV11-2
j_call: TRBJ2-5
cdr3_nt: TGTGCCAGCAGCTTCAGGGTGAACCAAGAGACCCAGTACTTC
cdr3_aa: CASSFRVNQETQYF

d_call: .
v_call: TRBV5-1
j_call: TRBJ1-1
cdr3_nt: TGCGCCAGCAGCTTGGGAGGAGACGGGGACACTGAAGCTTTCTTT
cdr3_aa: CASSLGGDGDTEAFF

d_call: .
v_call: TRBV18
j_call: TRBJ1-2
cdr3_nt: TGTGCCAGCTCACCAGGGCAGAACCATGGCTACACCTTC
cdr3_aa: CASSPGQNHGYTF

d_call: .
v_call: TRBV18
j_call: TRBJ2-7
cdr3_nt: TGTGCCAGCTCACAGGGGAGGGGGTACGAGCAGTACTTC
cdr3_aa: CASSQGRGYEQYF

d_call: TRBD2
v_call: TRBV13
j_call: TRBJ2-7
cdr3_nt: TGTGCCAGCAGCTTCGTTAAGGCTAGCGGGATTAACGAGCAGTACTTC
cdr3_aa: CASSFVKASGINEQYF

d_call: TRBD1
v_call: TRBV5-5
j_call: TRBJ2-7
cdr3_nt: TGTGCCAGCAGCTTTTCCGGGACAGGGAACTACGAGCAGTACTTC
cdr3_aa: CASSFSGTGNYEQYF

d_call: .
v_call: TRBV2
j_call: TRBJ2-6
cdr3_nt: TGTGCCAGTTCAACTCGCTCTGGGGCCAACGTCCTGACTTTC
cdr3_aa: CASSTRSGANVLTF

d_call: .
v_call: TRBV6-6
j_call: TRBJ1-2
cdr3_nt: TGTGCCAGCAGTTACGCAGGGGCGAGTGGCTACACCTTC
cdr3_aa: CASSYAGASGYTF

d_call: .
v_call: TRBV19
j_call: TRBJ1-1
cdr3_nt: TGTGCCAGTAGTAACTACGGGGGATTAATGAACACTGAAGCTTTCTTT
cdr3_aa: CASSNYGGLMNTEAFF

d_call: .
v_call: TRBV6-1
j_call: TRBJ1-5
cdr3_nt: TGTGCCAGCAGTGAAGGTGATTGGGGAGGCAATCAGCCCCAGCATTTT
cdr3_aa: CASSEGDWGGNQPQHF

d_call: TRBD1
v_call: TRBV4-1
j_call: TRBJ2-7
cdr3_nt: TGCGCCAGCAGCCAATGGGACAGGGGGCAAGAGCAGTACTTC
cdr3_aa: CASSQWDRGQEQYF

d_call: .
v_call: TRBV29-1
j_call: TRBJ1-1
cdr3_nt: TGCAGCGTTCAGGGGCGAGGTACTGAAGCTTTCTTT
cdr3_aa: CSVQGRGTEAFF

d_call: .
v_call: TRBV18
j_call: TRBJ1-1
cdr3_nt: TGTGCCAGCTCACCACGACAGTTGAACACTGAAGCTTTCTTT
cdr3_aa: CASSPRQLNTEAFF

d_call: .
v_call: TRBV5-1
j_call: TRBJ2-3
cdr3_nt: TGCGCCAGCAGCTTGGACGGAAGAGGCAGCACAGATACGCAGTATTTT
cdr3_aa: CASSLDGRGSTDTQYF

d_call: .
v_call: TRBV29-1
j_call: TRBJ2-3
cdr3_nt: TGCAGCGCCGGTCCAGATACGCAGTATTTT
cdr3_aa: CSAGPDTQYF

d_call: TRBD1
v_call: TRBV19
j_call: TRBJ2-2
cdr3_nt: TGTGCCAGTAGTGGGACAGGGACCGGGGAGCTGTTTTTT
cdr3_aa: CASSGTGTGELFF